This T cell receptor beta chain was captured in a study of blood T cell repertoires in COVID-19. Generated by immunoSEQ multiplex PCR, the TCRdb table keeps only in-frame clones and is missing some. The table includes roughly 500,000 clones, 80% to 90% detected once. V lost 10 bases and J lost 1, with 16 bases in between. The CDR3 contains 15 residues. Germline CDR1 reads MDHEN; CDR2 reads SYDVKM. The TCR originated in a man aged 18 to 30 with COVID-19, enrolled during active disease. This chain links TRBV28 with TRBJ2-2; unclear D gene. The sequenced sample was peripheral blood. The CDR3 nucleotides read TGTGCCACCGGCGAAGGAACAGTGAACACCGGGGAGCTGTTTTTT. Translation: CATGEGTVNTGELFF.